This T cell receptor beta chain came from a study of control samples from healthy donors and cancer patients. The repertoire was sequenced with immunoSEQ multiplex PCR; TCRdb's copy has only in-frame clones and lacks some. The table includes some 120,000 clones, 91% detected once. This CDR3 comprises 12 residues. Looked up from germline, CDR1 is SNHLY and CDR2 is FYNNEI. The germline V and J ends were trimmed by 6 bases and 3 bases, with 8 bases remaining between them. The clonotype comes from a man aged 18 to 35 in good health. V and J are TRBV2 and TRBJ2-5; D is uncertain. Sample: blood. Here the CDR3 reads CASRRYKETQYF. The CDR3 DNA reads TGTGCCAGCAGGCGATACAAAGAGACCCAGTACTTC.